The next 4 T cell receptor beta chains were all read from a single sample in a study of T cell responses to AZD1222 COVID-19 vaccine. Generated by immunoSEQ multiplex PCR, the TCRdb table keeps only in-frame clones and is missing some. The repertoire has fewer than 150,000 clones, about 90% of them found once; the top ten carry roughly 10%. The source was peripheral blood, collected 28 days after the second AZD1222 dose. These TCRs come from an adult who received the AZD1222 COVID-19 vaccine.

The chain recombines TRBV5-1 with TRBJ1-2; the match to TRBD1 covers 9 bases. This CDR3 region has 17 residues. Germline values: CDR1 SGHRS, CDR2 YFSETQ. V lost 4 bases to trimming and J lost 2 bases; unmatched junction nucleotides: 12. DNA for the CDR3: TGCGCCAGCAGCCAGAGTCCCGGGACAGGGTCCAACTATGGCTACACCTTC. This codes for CASSQSPGTGSNYGYTF.

The chain recombines TRBV7-2 with TRBJ1-6; TRBD1 matches at 7 bases. The CDR3 spans 12 residues. V was clipped by 6 bases and J by 18 bases; unmatched bases: 11. The germline V gene encodes CDR1 SGHTA and CDR2 FQGNSA. CDR3 nucleotides: TGTGCCAGCAGTATGACAGGGAGAAGGGCCCACTTT. This sequence encodes CASSMTGRRAHF.

The chain is built from TRBV9 and TRBJ1-1; D is perhaps TRBD1 (5 bases). The length of the CDR3 is 13 residues. Per germline, CDR1 SGDLS and CDR2 YYNGEE. The V gene lost 5 bases and the J gene lost 3 bases, with 11 bases spanning the gap. The DNA for the CDR3 is TGTGCCAGCAGGGGGGACGGTCACACTGAAGCTTTCTTT. This gives the protein CASRGDGHTEAFF.

The chain couples TRBV19 to TRBJ1-2, with D possibly TRBD1 on 6 matching bases. The CDR3 contains 14 residues. V was trimmed by 3 bases and J by 3 bases, leaving 11 bases between them. From germline, CDR1 is LNHDA and CDR2 SQIVND (reference sequence). The CDR3: CASSIRGADYGYTF. CDR3 bases: TGTGCCAGTAGTATTAGGGGGGCGGACTATGGCTACACCTTC.